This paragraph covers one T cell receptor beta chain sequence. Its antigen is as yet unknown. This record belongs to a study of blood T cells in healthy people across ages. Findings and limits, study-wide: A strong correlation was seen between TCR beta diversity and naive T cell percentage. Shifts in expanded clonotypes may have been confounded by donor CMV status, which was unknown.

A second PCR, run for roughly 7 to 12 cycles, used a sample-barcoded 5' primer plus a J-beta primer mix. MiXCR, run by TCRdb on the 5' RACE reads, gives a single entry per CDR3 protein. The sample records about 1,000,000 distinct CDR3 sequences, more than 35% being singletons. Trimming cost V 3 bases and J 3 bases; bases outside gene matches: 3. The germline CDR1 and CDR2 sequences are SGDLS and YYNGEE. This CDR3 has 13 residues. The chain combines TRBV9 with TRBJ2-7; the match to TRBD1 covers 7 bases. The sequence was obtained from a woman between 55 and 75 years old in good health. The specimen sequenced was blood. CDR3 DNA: TGTGCCAGCAGCGATGCAGGGGGCTACGAGCAGTACTTC. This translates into CASSDAGGYEQYF.